This paragraph reports one T cell receptor (beta chain). Its antigen is not identified. It was second doses at about 4 or about 12 weeks that were pooled. Sequencing was performed with immunoSEQ multiplex PCR; in TCRdb, only in-frame clones are kept and a portion is missing. The table lists some 86,000 clones, about nine tenths of them singletons. This entry is derived from a study of T cell responses to AZD1222 COVID-19 vaccine. Overall study findings and caveats: Repertoires were obtained solely post-peak T cell response. Only 5 or 6 AZD1222 recipients tested seropositive at baseline.

Germline CDR1 KGHSH, CDR2 LQKENI. The CDR3 length is 15 residues. V was trimmed by 1 base and J by 2 bases, leaving 8 bases between them. This clonotype was sampled from an adult who received the AZD1222 COVID-19 vaccine. The sample was peripheral blood, taken 28 days after the second AZD1222 dose. V and J are TRBV18 and TRBJ1-4, with D unresolved. The CDR3 region is CASSPQGTTNEKLFF. The CDR3 DNA sequence: TGTGCCAGCTCACCACAGGGAACGACTAATGAAAAACTGTTTTTT.